This T cell receptor (beta chain) was identified in a study of PD-1 blockade in classical Hodgkin lymphoma. Overall study: Intravenous delivery of nivolumab at 3 mg/kg to patients occurred every 2 weeks.

CDR1 LNHDA and CDR2 SQIVND come from the germline V gene (reference sequence). Trimming left V 1 base short and J 2 bases short, with 11 bases between. The CDR3 contains 16 residues. After autologous stem cell transplantation all patients relapsed, and prior brentuximab vedotin exposure differed between cohorts. The study recorded best responses of complete response, partial response or progressive disease. TCRdb's copy holds only in-frame clones and misses some; the assay was immunoSEQ multiplex PCR. The top ten clones hold around 2.4% of a sample with 84,000 or so clones, roughly 91% of them seen once. As for this clone: The antigen remains undetermined.

Study-level points and caveats: Reported findings placed baseline TCR diversity lower in newly diagnosed patients (compared with healthy donors). CD4+ TCR diversity climbed significantly by C4D1, unlike CD8+ TCR diversity.

The source is a human donor with classical Hodgkin lymphoma. V and J are TRBV19 and TRBJ2-2; a weak D match, TRBD1 (5 bases). Sequenced here: peripheral blood mononuclear cells (PBMCs), sampled before the second cycle of nivolumab. CDR3 in amino acids: CASSIGVRVNTGELFF. The CDR3 nucleotides read TGTGCCAGTAGTATAGGCGTCAGGGTAAACACCGGGGAGCTGTTTTTT. Variable domain in full (rest from reference TRBV19 and TRBJ2-2): DGGITQSPKYLFRKEGQNVTLSCEQNLNHDAMYWYRQDPGQGLRLIYYSQIVNDFQKGDIAEGYSVSREKKESFPLTVTSAQKNPTAFYLCASSIGVRVNTGELFFGEGSRLTVL.